The 23 T cell receptor beta chains below come from one sample, sequenced in a study of CD8+ T cells in alopecia areata. Extraction and reverse transcription of RNA yielded cDNA as the sequencing template. The table came from immunoSEQ multiplex PCR; TCRdb's copy has only in-frame clones and leaves some out. The sample has 110,000 to 150,000 clones; 51% are singletons. This material consisted of CD4+ T cells sorted from blood, taken at week 0. These receptors came from a human donor with alopecia areata.

This clone was counted only a few times. In DNA form, the CDR3 reads TGTGCCAGCAGCATATCAACCAGGGAAGCTTTCTTT. Its translation is CASSISTREAFF. The V call is TRBV11-2, the J call TRBJ1-1; no clear D. With 5 bases removed from V and 8 bases from J, the gap between germline ends came to 12 bases. CDR1 is SGHAT, CDR2 FQNNGV, per germline. CDR3 length equals 12 residues.

V and J are TRBV6-6 and TRBJ2-2; no clear D gene. The CDR3 has 16 amino acids. Germline values: CDR1 MNHNY, CDR2 SVGAGI (reference sequence). The ends were cut back, 7 bases at V and 0 bases at J, with 15 bases in the middle. The CDR3 DNA is TGTGCCAGCAACGGCCGTGGGCTAGCGAACACCGGGGAGCTGTTTTTT. As protein: CASNGRGLANTGELFF.

This clone was counted between two and nine times. The chain uses TRBV6-6 and TRBJ1-5, with 7 bases lining up with TRBD1. In germline, CDR1 is MNHNY, CDR2 SVGAGI (reference sequence). The CDR3 is 14 amino acids. V lost 4 bases, J lost 3 bases, and 3 bases stayed unmatched. This chain's CDR3 is CASSSTGINQPQHF. CDR3 coding DNA: TGTGCCAGCAGTTCGACAGGGATCAATCAGCCCCAGCATTTT.

The chain recombines TRBV5-1 with TRBJ2-2; TRBD1 agrees at 7 bases. Germline V gene sequence: CDR1 SGHRS, CDR2 YFSETQ. This CDR3 contains 15 residues. The J segment lost 7 bases and the V segment lost 3 bases, leaving 9 bases of the junction unmatched. CDR3 sequence reads: CASSSFDRERGELFF. As DNA, the CDR3 is TGCGCCAGCAGCTCGTTCGACAGGGAACGCGGGGAGCTGTTTTTT.

This clone occurred a few times. Written as DNA, the CDR3 is TGTGCCAGCAGCCGGGGGGCCGGGGTAAACATTCAGTACTTC. Translating gives CASSRGAGVNIQYF. The chain employs TRBV14 and TRBJ2-4, with D possibly called TRBD1 or TRBD2 (6 bases each). Germline V lookup: CDR1 SGHDN, CDR2 FVKESK. CDR3 size: 14 residues. Between the trimmed V and J ends, which lost 4 bases and 6 bases, there was a span of 13 bases.

This clone was counted between two and nine times. The chain has TRBV30 and TRBJ1-2, with D possibly being TRBD1 (5 bases). The CDR3 consists of 14 residues. Germline assignment: CDR1 GTSNPN and CDR2 SVGIG (reference sequence). Trimming removed 5 bases from V and 4 bases from J, with 17 bases in between. The CDR3 region is CAWSPSGRAYGYTF. The CDR3 DNA sequence: TGTGCCTGGTCACCTTCGGGCAGGGCCTATGGCTACACCTTC.

In this sample, this clone turned up a few times. V is TRBV29-1 and J is TRBJ2-5; the match to TRBD2 covers 7 bases. J lost 5 bases, V lost 4 bases, and 7 bases had no gene match. Germline V gene data show CDR1 as SQVTM and CDR2 as ANQGSEA. The CDR3 has 13 residues. CDR3 region: CSVGGGRGETQYF. CDR3 coding DNA: TGCAGCGTTGGCGGCGGGAGAGGGGAGACCCAGTACTTC.

The chain is built from TRBV6-6 and TRBJ1-5; no firm D call. V lost 7 bases to trimming and J lost 5 bases, with 21 bases between them. The CDR3 is 16 residues long. Germline V gives CDR1 MNHNY, CDR2 SVGAGI (reference sequence). CDR3 DNA sequence: TGTGCCAGCACCCCGATGAGGCAGTTCTACGATCAGCCCCAGCATTTT. Translating it yields CASTPMRQFYDQPQHF.

The chain recombines TRBV27 with TRBJ2-7; D might be TRBD2 (5 bases). Germline CDR1 is MNHEY and CDR2 is SMNVEV (reference sequence). CDR3 length: 13 residues. V shed 8 bases and J shed 4 bases, with 15 bases lying between them. CDR3 loop: CASGRAGSYEQYF. The CDR3 bases are TGTGCCAGCGGGAGAGCAGGATCTTACGAGCAGTACTTC.

This clone was recorded once. V and J are TRBV18 and TRBJ1-1; unclear D gene. The germline CDR1 and CDR2 sequences are KGHSH and LQKENI. Trimming cost V 6 bases and J 7 bases, with 9 bases left between them. CDR3 length: 11 residues. CDR3 sequence reads: CASSSRYEAFF. The CDR3 DNA reads TGTGCCAGCTCGTCCCGGTATGAAGCTTTCTTT. Drawing the rest from reference TRBV18 and TRBJ1-1, the complete variable domain is NAGVMQNPRHLVRRRGQEARLRCSPMKGHSHVYWYRQLPEEGLKFMVYLQKENIIDESGMPKERFSAEFPKEGPSILRIQQVVRGDSAAYFCASSSRYEAFFGQGTRLTVV.

The table lists this clone with a few counts. The rearrangement uses TRBV29-1 and TRBJ1-2; D is uncertain. Germline V CDR1 and CDR2: SQVTM, ANQGSEA. This CDR3 is built from 12 residues. Trimming pared 7 bases from V and 4 bases from J, leaving 13 bases between. CDR3 DNA sequence: TGCAGCGCTAAGGACGGTACCTATGGCTACACCTTC. Protein sequence: CSAKDGTYGYTF. The complete variable domain, with remaining parts taken from reference TRBV29-1 and TRBJ1-2, reads SAVISQKPSRDICQRGTSLTIQCQVDSQVTMMFWYRQQPGQSLTLIATANQGSEATYESGFVIDKFPISRPNLTFSTLTVSNMSPEDSSIYLCSAKDGTYGYTFGSGTRLTVV.

The V call is TRBV29-1, the J call TRBJ1-5; D uncertain. The CDR3 has 16 residues. V gave up 4 bases and J gave up 1 base, with 17 bases separating them. Per germline, CDR1 SQVTM and CDR2 ANQGSEA. CDR3 nucleotides: TGCAGCGTTGGAATACCGGGATCAAGAAGCAATCAGCCCCAGCATTTT. Protein sequence: CSVGIPGSRSNQPQHF.

The chain carries TRBV30 and TRBJ2-1; TRBD1 aligns across 7 bases. The ends lost 4 bases at V and 4 bases at J; junction bases unmatched: 7. This CDR3 has 14 residues. Germline V CDR1 and CDR2: GTSNPN, SVGIG (reference sequence). The CDR3 loop reads CAWKGDRNYNEQFF. For the CDR3, the DNA is TGTGCCTGGAAAGGGGACAGAAATTACAATGAGCAGTTCTTC. The full variable domain, its missing parts supplied by reference TRBV30 and TRBJ2-1, is SQTIHQWPATLVQPVGSPLSLECTVEGTSNPNLYWYRQAAGRGLQLLFYSVGIGQISSEVPQNLSASRPQDRQFILSSKKLLLSDSGFYLCAWKGDRNYNEQFFGPGTRLTVL.

The V and J genes are TRBV11-3 and TRBJ2-3; unclear D gene. This CDR3 spans 12 amino acids. Deletions cut 0 bases from V and 7 bases from J, with 5 bases between. The V gene's germline CDR1 is SGHNT and CDR2 YENEEA. CDR3 bases: TGTGCCAGCAGCTTAGATCAGAATACGCAGTATTTT. It specifies CASSLDQNTQYF. The complete variable domain, with remaining parts taken from reference TRBV11-3 and TRBJ2-3, reads EAGVVQSPRYKIIEKKQPVAFWCNPISGHNTLYWYLQNLGQGPELLIRYENEEAVDDSQLPKDRFSAERLKGVDSTLKIQPAELGDSAVYLCASSLDQNTQYFGPGTRLTVL.

The gene calls are TRBV30 and TRBJ2-5; no reliable D call. CDR1 and CDR2 from the germline V gene are GTSNPN and SVGIG (reference sequence). The CDR3 is 14 residues long. The V end lost 1 base, the J end lost 0 bases, and 9 bases lay between the germline ends. CDR3 amino acids: CAWSEFRYQETQYF. The CDR3 DNA is TGTGCCTGGAGTGAATTTAGGTACCAAGAGACCCAGTACTTC. The full variable domain, rest sourced from reference TRBV30 and TRBJ2-5, is SQTIHQWPATLVQPVGSPLSLECTVEGTSNPNLYWYRQAAGRGLQLLFYSVGIGQISSEVPQNLSASRPQDRQFILSSKKLLLSDSGFYLCAWSEFRYQETQYFGPGTRLLVL.

The chain couples TRBV29-1 to TRBJ2-3, with no clear D. CDR3 length equals 14 residues. Trimming left V 1 base short and J 3 bases short, with 11 bases between. CDR1 is SQVTM, CDR2 ANQGSEA, per germline. Written as DNA, the CDR3 is TGCAGCGTTGAAGGCCTTCTGAATACAGATACGCAGTATTTT. Encoded protein: CSVEGLLNTDTQYF.

This clone has just one count. This chain links TRBV29-1 with TRBJ2-1; TRBD1 matches 8 bases. Germline lookup yields CDR1 SQVTM and CDR2 ANQGSEA. V lost 4 bases, J lost 10 bases, and 9 bases stayed unmatched. CDR3 size: 13 residues. This chain's CDR3 is CSVVFQGAWEQFF. In DNA form, the CDR3 reads TGCAGCGTTGTGTTTCAGGGGGCTTGGGAGCAGTTCTTC.

The V gene is TRBV23-1, the J gene TRBJ2-1; 8 positions agree with TRBD1. TRBV23-1 has ORF status, its function being uncertain. The CDR3 has 17 amino acids. Losses at the gene ends were 0 bases for V and 3 bases for J; bases not matched to a gene: 7. CDR3 in DNA: TGCGCCAGCAGTCAATCGTCCGGAGACAGGGGCTACAATGAGCAGTTCTTC. Translation gives CASSQSSGDRGYNEQFF.

The chain carries TRBV29-1 and TRBJ1-1; 7 positions agree with TRBD1. The CDR3 is made up of 13 amino acids. The trim removed 3 bases at V and 5 bases at J, leaving 6 bases unmatched. The germline gives CDR1 SQVTM, CDR2 ANQGSEA. The CDR3 DNA reads TGCAGCGTTGACGAGGGGGCTCGGACTGAAGCTTTCTTT. Translating gives CSVDEGARTEAFF.

The V gene is TRBV29-1, the J gene TRBJ2-7, with 8 bases identical to TRBD1. Germline assignment: CDR1 SQVTM and CDR2 ANQGSEA. The CDR3 totals 14 residues. The ends lost 3 bases at V and 3 bases at J; junction bases unmatched: 7. The CDR3 spells CSVEGRQGNYEQYF. In DNA form, the CDR3 reads TGCAGCGTTGAGGGGAGACAGGGGAACTACGAGCAGTACTTC.

The genes are TRBV4-1 and TRBJ2-3; TRBD2 matches 10 bases. CDR3 size: 16 residues. V dropped 4 bases and J dropped 5; count of bases not matched to a gene: 9. In germline, CDR1 is MGHRA, CDR2 YSYEKL. The DNA of the CDR3 is TGCGCCAGCAGCCGAACTCTAGCGGGAGCAGGAGATACGCAGTATTTT. It is translated as CASSRTLAGAGDTQYF.

V usage is TRBV7-8 and J usage is TRBJ1-5; no reliable D call. The germline V and J ends were trimmed by 6 bases and 4 bases, with 16 bases remaining between them. Germline CDR1 is SGHVS and CDR2 is FQNEAQ. The CDR3 runs 15 residues. CDR3 loop: CASSPRVFPNQPQHF. The CDR3 DNA sequence: TGTGCCAGCAGTCCTAGGGTCTTCCCGAATCAGCCCCAGCATTTT.

CDR3 in amino acids: CASSSAGAAGLVSEQFF. As DNA, the CDR3 is TGTGCCAGCAGCTCGGCGGGGGCGGCGGGCCTGGTATCCGAGCAGTTCTTC. The chain couples TRBV7-8 to TRBJ2-1; a possible D gene is TRBD2 (7 bases). V was shortened by 4 bases and J by 10 bases, with 26 bases between the two germline ends. Germline CDR1 is SGHVS and CDR2 is FQNEAQ. The CDR3 covers 17 residues.